Sequencing of this T cell receptor (beta chain) was carried out in a study of T cell responses to AZD1222 COVID-19 vaccine. The CDR3 has 14 residues. Germline V gives CDR1 SGHTA, CDR2 FQGNSA. Trimming removed 1 base at V and 4 bases at J, with 10 bases between. Data came from immunoSEQ multiplex PCR; TCRdb stores just in-frame clones and leaves some out. The data show roughly 70,000 clones, 82% seen once. Comments on this clone: The antigen is not known.

Study-wide points: Nearly half of spike-specific TCRs reportedly go after variant regions that carry no mutations.

This sequence was found in an adult in good health. V is TRBV7-2 and J is TRBJ1-2; D gene uncertain. The sample was peripheral blood, taken on day 0 of AZD1222 vaccination. The chain's CDR3 is CASSLGGYSYGYTF. The CDR3 coding sequence is TGTGCCAGCAGCTTAGGAGGGTATAGCTATGGCTACACCTTC.